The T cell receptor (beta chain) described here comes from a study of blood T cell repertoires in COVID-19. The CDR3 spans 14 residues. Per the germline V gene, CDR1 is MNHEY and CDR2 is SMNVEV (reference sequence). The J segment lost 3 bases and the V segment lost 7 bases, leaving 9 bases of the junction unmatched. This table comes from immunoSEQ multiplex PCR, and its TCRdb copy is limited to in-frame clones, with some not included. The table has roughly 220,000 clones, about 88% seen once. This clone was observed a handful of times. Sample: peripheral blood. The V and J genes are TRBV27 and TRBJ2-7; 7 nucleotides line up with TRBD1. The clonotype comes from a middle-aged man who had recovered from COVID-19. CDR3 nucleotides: TGTGCCAGCACTTCATCCCCAGGGGGCTACGAGCAGTACTTC. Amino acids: CASTSSPGGYEQYF.